These 12 T cell receptor beta chains came from one sample sequenced in a study of blood T cells in healthy people across ages. Alongside a J-beta primer mix, a sample-barcoded 5' primer served in a second PCR lasting about 7 to 11 cycles. Using its own MiXCR run on the 5' RACE reads, TCRdb lists one record per CDR3 protein. This table has over 1,500,000 distinct CDR3 sequences, about 49% appearing once. The specimen was blood. Source of these receptors: a woman aged 40 to 50 in good health.

This chain uses TRBV12-3 or TRBV12-4 with TRBJ2-5; 8 bases are shared with TRBD1. V shed 5 bases, J shed 1 base, and the junction held 6 bases outside the gene matches. The CDR3 loop spans 15 amino acids. CDR3 sequence: CASSTQTGGQETQYF. As DNA, the CDR3 is TGTGCCAGCAGTACCCAAACAGGGGGCCAAGAGACCCAGTACTTC.

This rearrangement joins TRBV7-2 to TRBJ1-2; 9 positions match TRBD1. The germline CDR1 and CDR2 sequences are SGHTA and FQGNSA. The CDR3 covers 15 residues. The ends lost 4 bases at V and 2 bases at J; junction bases unmatched: 5. Here the CDR3 reads CASSWDREGNYGYTF. CDR3 DNA: TGTGCCAGCAGCTGGGACAGGGAGGGGAACTATGGCTACACCTTC.

V usage is TRBV10-2 and J usage is TRBJ2-3; a weak D match, TRBD2 (6 bases). The CDR3 is made up of 15 amino acids. Trimming took 3 bases from V and 4 from J, leaving 14 bases between them. The germline V gene has CDR1 WSHSY and CDR2 SAAADI. The CDR3 here is CASSELAPRSDTQYF. The CDR3 coding sequence is TGCGCCAGCAGTGAACTAGCCCCCCGTTCAGATACGCAGTATTTT.

The V call is TRBV19, the J call TRBJ2-1; 7 bases align to TRBD1. The CDR3 spans 16 residues. Losses at the gene ends were 7 bases for V and 1 base for J; bases not matched to a gene: 10. CDR1 and CDR2 from the germline V gene are LNHDA and SQIVND (reference sequence). In nucleotides, the CDR3 is TGTGCCAGTACCCGACAGGGTCGGGTTTCCTACAATGAGCAGTTCTTC. It translates to CASTRQGRVSYNEQFF.

The count of this clonotype is one. The V and J genes are TRBV9 and TRBJ1-5, with TRBD1 matching 7 bases. The CDR3 contains 14 residues. Per the germline V gene, CDR1 is SGDLS and CDR2 is YYNGEE. V was pared by 0 bases and J by 5 bases, with 2 bases of the junction left unmatched. The CDR3 here is CASSVGRGHQPQHF. DNA of the CDR3: TGTGCCAGCAGCGTAGGAAGGGGGCATCAGCCCCAGCATTTT.

To note about this clonotype: The junction and the germline gene differ at one end; a read error may be behind it. The J gene is TRBJ2-3, the V gene TRBV7-3, with TRBD2 matching over 10 bases. The V gene's germline CDR1 is SGHTA and CDR2 FQGTGA. The CDR3 is 16 residues long. CDR3 in amino acids: CASSYPTSGATNTQYF. CDR3 nucleotides: TGTGCCAGCAGCTACCCAACTAGCGGGGCCACAAATACGCAGTATTTT.

Turning to this clonotype: One junction end does not reproduce the germline sequence, and a read error may be involved. This chain uses TRBV20-1 with TRBJ1-1; D is possibly TRBD1 (6 bases). CDR3 length: 13 amino acids. Germline loops: CDR1 DFQATT, CDR2 SNEGSKA (reference sequence). The CDR3 loop is CSARATRDTEVFF. As DNA, the CDR3 is TGCAGTGCTAGAGCTACCAGGGACACTGAAGTTTTCTTT.

The chain links TRBV20-1 to TRBJ2-3; TRBD2 matches 10 bases. Germline V gene sequence: CDR1 DFQATT, CDR2 SNEGSKA (reference sequence). V shed 3 bases and J 6 bases; nucleotides not matched to a gene: 6. This CDR3 has 14 residues. This CDR3 is CSASGSAGGDTQYF. The DNA for the CDR3 is TGCAGTGCTAGTGGATCAGCGGGGGGGGATACGCAGTATTTT.

The gene calls are TRBV28 and TRBJ2-3; D is tentatively TRBD1 or TRBD2 (6 bases each). CDR1 and CDR2 (germline): MDHEN, SYDVKM. The CDR3 sequence is 16 residues long. V was cut by 8 bases and J by 2 bases, with 20 bases left in between. CDR3 nucleotide sequence: TGTGCCAGCGGAATCGGGGGCGGCCCACTCACAGATACGCAGTATTTT. Encoded protein: CASGIGGGPLTDTQYF.

The CDR3 loop reads CASSYSGQGAWGANVLTF. Here the CDR3 DNA reads TGTGCCAGCAGTTACTCGGGACAGGGGGCTTGGGGGGCCAACGTCCTGACTTTC. The rearrangement uses TRBV6-5 and TRBJ2-6, with 12 bases that match TRBD1. The CDR3 totals 18 residues. The J segment lost 4 bases and the V segment lost 0 bases, leaving 4 bases of the junction unmatched. Per germline, CDR1 MNHEY and CDR2 SVGAGI.

V usage is TRBV29-1 and J usage is TRBJ1-5; D call uncertain. There are 14 residues in the CDR3. The germline CDR1 and CDR2 sequences are SQVTM and ANQGSEA. V lost 5 bases to trimming and J lost 10 bases, with 21 bases between them. CDR3 DNA sequence: TGCAGCGTTATAACCGGCAGTCGTACCAGCCCCCAGCATTTT. This translates into CSVITGSRTSPQHF.

The chain combines TRBV10-3 with TRBJ1-5; 8 bases agree with TRBD1. The junction had 14 bases not matched to a gene; V was cut back by 6 bases and J by 4 bases. Germline CDR1 ENHRY, CDR2 SYGVKD. The CDR3 extends over 17 amino acids. For the CDR3, the DNA is TGTGCCATCAGCCCGGGACAGGCCGGGGTTATTAATCAGCCCCAGCATTTT. This encodes CAISPGQAGVINQPQHF.